These T cell receptor beta chains were read from a single sample in a study of cytomegalovirus exposure and HLA in healthy donors. Generated by immunoSEQ multiplex PCR, the TCRdb table keeps only in-frame clones and is missing some. In the table there are 150,000 to 200,000 clones, 60% to 80% of which are singletons. The sample was PBMCs. All receptors come from a man aged 45-60 years in good health and CMV-seropositive. The CDR3 runs from the conserved cysteine through the conserved F or W. The D gene is left open where the match is weak. Some rows mark clone size as missing; the rest say once, few, many or name a class of expanded clone.

clone size: .
V gene: TRBV21-1
J gene: TRBJ1-1
D gene: .
CDR3 DNA: TGTGCCAGCAATACGGGTTCCGGAGGCACTGAAGCTTTCTTT
CDR3 protein: CASNTGSGGTEAFF

clone size: few
V gene: TRBV2
J gene: TRBJ1-6
D gene: .
CDR3 DNA: TGTGCCAGCAGTCCGAGCTATAATTCACCCCTCCACTTT
CDR3 protein: CASSPSYNSPLHF

clone size: .
V gene: TRBV7-9
J gene: TRBJ2-1
D gene: TRBD2
CDR3 DNA: TGTTCCAGCAGCGCCTTAGCCGGGACTAGCGTTTTGAATGAGCAGTTCTTC
CDR3 protein: CSSSALAGTSVLNEQFF

clone size: .
V gene: TRBV2
J gene: TRBJ1-4
D gene: .
CDR3 DNA: TGTGCCAGCAGCCAACAGGGAGCAACTAATGAAAAACTGTTTTTT
CDR3 protein: CASSQQGATNEKLFF

clone size: .
V gene: TRBV29-1
J gene: TRBJ1-5
D gene: .
CDR3 DNA: TGCAGCGCTCAGGACAGAAATCAGCCCCAGCATTTT
CDR3 protein: CSAQDRNQPQHF

clone size: .
V gene: TRBV6-5
J gene: TRBJ1-1
D gene: .
CDR3 DNA: TGTGCCAGCGCCCGAACCCGGGGTCCGAACACTGAAGCTTTCTTT
CDR3 protein: CASARTRGPNTEAFF

clone size: .
V gene: TRBV7-2
J gene: TRBJ1-1
D gene: .
CDR3 DNA: TGTGCCAGCAGCTTTTCACAGGGAAGGGCAGAAGCTTTCTTT
CDR3 protein: CASSFSQGRAEAFF

clone size: .
V gene: TRBV15
J gene: TRBJ1-2
D gene: TRBD1
CDR3 DNA: TGTGCCACCAGCAGAGATCTAGGGACAGGGAGAGGCTACACCTTC
CDR3 protein: CATSRDLGTGRGYTF

clone size: .
V gene: TRBV25-1
J gene: TRBJ1-6
D gene: .
CDR3 DNA: TGTGCCAGCAGTGAATATAAGGGGGTCCTTCCACAATCCCTCCACTTT
CDR3 protein: CASSEYKGVLPQSLHF

clone size: .
V gene: TRBV7-7
J gene: TRBJ2-5
D gene: TRBD1
CDR3 DNA: TGTGCCAGCAGCTTAGACAGGGGGGAGACCCAGTACTTC
CDR3 protein: CASSLDRGETQYF

clone size: .
V gene: TRBV28
J gene: TRBJ1-5
D gene: .
CDR3 DNA: TGTGCCAGCCGGCCCCTTTCCCGGGGTCAGCCCCAGCATTTT
CDR3 protein: CASRPLSRGQPQHF

clone size: .
V gene: TRBV20-1
J gene: TRBJ1-2
D gene: .
CDR3 DNA: TGCAGTGCCCGTGGAGGTACTGGCTACACCTTC
CDR3 protein: CSARGGTGYTF

clone size: .
V gene: TRBV11-2
J gene: TRBJ2-2
D gene: .
CDR3 DNA: TGTGCCAGCAGCTTAGCAGGGCGCCCCGGGGAGCTGTTTTTT
CDR3 protein: CASSLAGRPGELFF

clone size: once
V gene: TRBV28
J gene: TRBJ2-5
D gene: TRBD2
CDR3 DNA: TGTGCCAGCAGTCCACCCGGGAGGGGCGGAGAGACCCAGTACTTC
CDR3 protein: CASSPPGRGGETQYF

clone size: .
V gene: TRBV5-5
J gene: TRBJ1-1
D gene: TRBD1
CDR3 DNA: TGTGCCAGCAGCCCGCTTTCAGGGGGTGGCACTGAAGCTTTCTTT
CDR3 protein: CASSPLSGGGTEAFF

clone size: once
V gene: TRBV27
J gene: TRBJ2-3
D gene: TRBD2
CDR3 DNA: TGTGCCAGCAGTTTAACTAGCGGGGGGGCCTCAGATACGCAGTATTTT
CDR3 protein: CASSLTSGGASDTQYF

clone size: few
V gene: TRBV7-9
J gene: TRBJ1-2
D gene: TRBD1
CDR3 DNA: TGTGCCAGCAGCTTCGGGACAGTCTATGGCTACACCTTC
CDR3 protein: CASSFGTVYGYTF

clone size: .
V gene: TRBV27
J gene: TRBJ2-1
D gene: .
CDR3 DNA: TGTGCCAGCAGCGTTATGAGCTCCTACAATGAGCAGTTCTTC
CDR3 protein: CASSVMSSYNEQFF

clone size: .
V gene: TRBV5-4
J gene: TRBJ2-5
D gene: TRBD2
CDR3 DNA: TGTGCCAGCAGCTTGGGCCTAGCGGGGGGGCAAGAGACCCAGTACTTC
CDR3 protein: CASSLGLAGGQETQYF

clone size: .
V gene: TRBV30
J gene: TRBJ1-5
D gene: TRBD1
CDR3 DNA: TGTGCCTGGAGTTTGACAGGGGGAAGGGTACAGCCCCAGCATTTT
CDR3 protein: CAWSLTGGRVQPQHF

clone size: once
V gene: TRBV28
J gene: TRBJ1-6
D gene: .
CDR3 DNA: TGTGCCAGCAGCGGGGGACCGACGCCCTCACCCCTCCACTTT
CDR3 protein: CASSGGPTPSPLHF

clone size: .
V gene: TRBV7-7
J gene: TRBJ2-1
D gene: TRBD1
CDR3 DNA: TGTGCCAGCAGCCCGAAGACCGGACAGGGGGCCAATGAGCAGTTCTTC
CDR3 protein: CASSPKTGQGANEQFF

clone size: few
V gene: TRBV5-1
J gene: TRBJ2-3
D gene: TRBD2
CDR3 DNA: TGCGCCAGCAGCTTTGGGACTAGCGGGGGCACAGATACGCAGTATTTT
CDR3 protein: CASSFGTSGGTDTQYF

clone size: .
V gene: TRBV19
J gene: TRBJ1-4
D gene: .
CDR3 DNA: TGTGCCAGTAATCCGGGGAACAGTGAAAAACTGTTTTTT
CDR3 protein: CASNPGNSEKLFF

clone size: .
V gene: TRBV6-5
J gene: TRBJ2-1
D gene: TRBD1
CDR3 DNA: TGTGCCAGCAGCGGGACAGACAATGAGCAGTTCTTC
CDR3 protein: CASSGTDNEQFF

clone size: .
V gene: TRBV5-6
J gene: TRBJ1-2
D gene: .
CDR3 DNA: TGTGCCAGCAGCTTGCGTGCAGGGGTTTACTATGGCTACACCTTC
CDR3 protein: CASSLRAGVYYGYTF

clone size: .
V gene: TRBV6-6
J gene: TRBJ2-7
D gene: .
CDR3 DNA: TGTGCCAGCAGTTTACGGCCGCTGACAACCTACGAGCAGTACTTC
CDR3 protein: CASSLRPLTTYEQYF

clone size: .
V gene: TRBV28
J gene: TRBJ2-7
D gene: TRBD1
CDR3 DNA: TGTGCCAGCTTGGGCCCCGGGACAGGGGGCTACGAGCAGTACTTC
CDR3 protein: CASLGPGTGGYEQYF

clone size: .
V gene: TRBV18
J gene: TRBJ2-7
D gene: .
CDR3 DNA: TGTGCCAGCTCAGCCTTTACAGGGTTTAACGAGCAGTACTTC
CDR3 protein: CASSAFTGFNEQYF

clone size: .
V gene: TRBV5-4
J gene: TRBJ2-2
D gene: .
CDR3 DNA: TGTGCCAGCAGCTTGGAGATCAATAAGGGGAGGCCCGGGGAGCTGTTTTTT
CDR3 protein: CASSLEINKGRPGELFF

clone size: .
V gene: TRBV5-1
J gene: TRBJ1-6
D gene: TRBD1
CDR3 DNA: TGCGCCAGCAGTTGGGACAGGAGCTCCTATAATTCACCCCTCCACTTT
CDR3 protein: CASSWDRSSYNSPLHF

clone size: .
V gene: TRBV28
J gene: TRBJ1-1
D gene: .
CDR3 DNA: TGTGCCAGCAGTTTAGGGGAGGGGTCAGCTTTCTTT
CDR3 protein: CASSLGEGSAFF

clone size: .
V gene: TRBV9
J gene: TRBJ2-1
D gene: TRBD2
CDR3 DNA: TGTGCCAGCAGCCCAGGGCAGACGGGGGGGGAGTTCTTC
CDR3 protein: CASSPGQTGGEFF

clone size: .
V gene: TRBV28
J gene: TRBJ1-6
D gene: TRBD1
CDR3 DNA: TGTGCCAGCAGCTCACCCGGGACAGGCAATTCACCCCTCCACTTT
CDR3 protein: CASSSPGTGNSPLHF

clone size: .
V gene: TRBV25-1
J gene: TRBJ2-2
D gene: .
CDR3 DNA: TGTGCCCAGCCAGCGGGGAACACCGGGGAGCTGTTTTTT
CDR3 protein: CAQPAGNTGELFF

clone size: .
V gene: TRBV18
J gene: TRBJ2-5
D gene: .
CDR3 DNA: TGTGCCAGCTCCGGGACAAGAGAGACCCAGTACTTC
CDR3 protein: CASSGTRETQYF

clone size: .
V gene: TRBV18
J gene: TRBJ2-3
D gene: TRBD2
CDR3 DNA: TGTGCCAGCTCAATTTCGCTAGCGGGGGGCACAGATACGCAGTATTTT
CDR3 protein: CASSISLAGGTDTQYF

clone size: .
V gene: TRBV9
J gene: TRBJ2-5
D gene: TRBD2
CDR3 DNA: TGTGCCAGCAGCGCAATTAGCGGGGGGGCGAGCGGGGAGACCCAGTACTTC
CDR3 protein: CASSAISGGASGETQYF

clone size: .
V gene: TRBV6-1
J gene: TRBJ1-1
D gene: .
CDR3 DNA: TGTGCCAGCAGTGACCGGACGGGGATGTGGGGTAACACTGAAGCTTTCTTT
CDR3 protein: CASSDRTGMWGNTEAFF

clone size: .
V gene: TRBV28
J gene: TRBJ2-1
D gene: TRBD2
CDR3 DNA: TGTGCCAGCAGTTCCGGGACTACCCACAATGAGCAGTTCTTC
CDR3 protein: CASSSGTTHNEQFF

clone size: .
V gene: TRBV7-2
J gene: TRBJ1-4
D gene: .
CDR3 DNA: TGTGCCAGCAGCTCCACAGGGTTAAGTAATGAAAAACTGTTTTTT
CDR3 protein: CASSSTGLSNEKLFF

clone size: .
V gene: TRBV5-1
J gene: TRBJ2-1
D gene: TRBD1
CDR3 DNA: TGCGCCAGCAGCCTGGGACAGGGGGTTCCCGGGGAGCAGTTCTTC
CDR3 protein: CASSLGQGVPGEQFF

clone size: .
V gene: TRBV5-1
J gene: TRBJ1-4
D gene: .
CDR3 DNA: TGCGCCAGCAGCCCCGGACAGTGGGGTGAAAAACTGTTTTTT
CDR3 protein: CASSPGQWGEKLFF

clone size: .
V gene: TRBV4-1
J gene: TRBJ2-1
D gene: .
CDR3 DNA: TGCGCCAGCAGCCAAGTACGGGGAGAGCAGTTCTTC
CDR3 protein: CASSQVRGEQFF

clone size: once
V gene: TRBV11-2
J gene: TRBJ1-1
D gene: .
CDR3 DNA: TGTGCCAGCAGCTTAGCGGGACATCCGAACACTGAAGCTTTCTTT
CDR3 protein: CASSLAGHPNTEAFF